A single sample is the source of the 30 T cell receptor beta chains below, sequenced in a study of blood T cell repertoires in COVID-19. Libraries were prepared by immunoSEQ multiplex PCR; TCRdb keeps only in-frame clonotypes and omits some of them. The table has a few hundred thousand clones, 80% to 90% seen once; the top ten hold about 7.1%. The material sequenced was peripheral blood. The receptors were gathered from a woman aged 55-69 years with COVID-19, enrolled during active disease.

This chain uses TRBV21-1 with TRBJ1-2; the D call in the table, TRBD1, was not verified against the DNA. TRBV21-1 represents a pseudogene. The CDR3 has 18 residues. CDR3 bases: TGTGCCAGCAGCAAAGAAGGGCTCAGGGATGACATCAACTATGGCTACACCTTC. Its translation: CASSKEGLRDDINYGYTF.

This sequence joins TRBV7-2 and TRBJ2-3; TRBD2 might be the D (6 bases). This CDR3 region has 16 residues. CDR1 SGHTA and CDR2 FQGNSA come from the germline V gene. Trimming took 5 bases from V and 0 from J, leaving 15 bases between them. The CDR3 DNA sequence: TGTGCCAGCAGCGGGAGGAGAGGTACTAGCACAGATACGCAGTATTTT. Amino acids: CASSGRRGTSTDTQYF.

The V call is TRBV2, the J call TRBJ2-3; the match to TRBD1 covers 8 bases. CDR3 length: 13 amino acids. Trimming at V came to 6 bases and at J to 7 bases, leaving 6 bases not matched to a gene. CDR1 and CDR2 from the germline V gene are SNHLY and FYNNEI. In nucleotides, the CDR3 is TGTGCCAGCAGGGGGACAGGCCTCAATACGCAGTATTTT. This encodes CASRGTGLNTQYF.

The chain couples TRBV3-1 (or the pseudogene TRBV3-2) to TRBJ1-1, with unresolved D. V was trimmed by 0 bases and J by 10 bases, leaving 12 bases between them. CDR3 length equals 13 residues. Germline V gene sequence: CDR1 LGHDT, CDR2 YNNKEL (reference sequence). CDR3 loop: CASSQDLGAGAFF. In nucleotides, the CDR3 is TGTGCCAGCAGCCAAGATCTTGGCGCGGGAGCTTTCTTT.

The V and J genes are TRBV11-2 and TRBJ1-5; 8 bases fit TRBD1. Germline CDR1 SGHAT, CDR2 FQNNGV. The CDR3 has 15 amino acids. Losses at the gene ends were 1 base for V and 5 bases for J; bases not matched to a gene: 4. The CDR3 region is CASSLGTGPHQPQHF. CDR3 DNA sequence: TGTGCCAGCAGCTTAGGGACAGGGCCCCATCAGCCCCAGCATTTT.

This clone has only a few counts. This CDR3 is CASSHPGDREDSPLHF. The CDR3, as DNA: TGTGCCAGCAGCCATCCCGGAGACAGAGAAGATTCACCCCTCCACTTT. V and J are TRBV4-2 and TRBJ1-6, with D possibly being TRBD1 (5 bases). V was cut by 3 bases and J by 8 bases, with 17 bases left in between. Germline V CDR1 and CDR2: LGHNA, YNFKEQ. The CDR3 loop spans 16 amino acids.

The V and J genes are TRBV18 and TRBJ1-5, with TRBD1 matching 7 bases. This CDR3 has 15 residues. With 0 bases clipped from V and 3 bases from J, the junction kept 2 bases outside the gene matches. Germline CDR1 reads KGHSH; CDR2 reads LQKENI. This CDR3 reads CASSPPGGNNQPQHF. CDR3 sequence (DNA): TGTGCCAGCTCACCACCAGGGGGCAACAATCAGCCCCAGCATTTT.

This clone was counted a single time. The CDR3 loop is CASSISDKNIQYF. CDR3 nucleotides: TGTGCCAGTAGTATATCAGATAAAAACATTCAGTACTTC. The chain couples TRBV19 to TRBJ2-4; unclear D gene. CDR1 is LNHDA and CDR2 is SQIVND in the germline V gene (reference sequence). Trimming cost V 2 bases and J 4 bases, with 6 bases left between them. This CDR3 comprises 13 residues. Complete variable domain (other parts from reference TRBV19 and TRBJ2-4): DGGITQSPKYLFRKEGQNVTLSCEQNLNHDAMYWYRQDPGQGLRLIYYSQIVNDFQKGDIAEGYSVSREKKESFPLTVTSAQKNPTAFYLCASSISDKNIQYFGAGTRLSVL.

The rearrangement uses TRBV6-5 and TRBJ2-1, with 8 bases aligning to TRBD2. Germline V gives CDR1 MNHEY, CDR2 SVGAGI. The CDR3 covers 14 residues. V trimming: 6 bases; J trimming: 9 bases; junction bases outside the gene matches: 10. CDR3 region: CASSRGGQGFEQFF. The CDR3 DNA reads as TGTGCCAGCAGCCGCGGGGGGCAGGGCTTTGAGCAGTTCTTC.

This sequence joins TRBV5-1 and TRBJ2-3, with a tentative D call TRBD1 (5 bases). V gave up 0 bases and J gave up 1 base, with 9 bases separating them. The CDR3 is made up of 15 amino acids. CDR1 is SGHRS and CDR2 is YFSETQ in the germline V gene. CDR3 sequence reads: CASSLAGPRTDTQYF. CDR3 coding DNA: TGCGCCAGCAGCTTGGCAGGGCCCCGCACAGATACGCAGTATTTT.

This clone was seen a few times. This chain joins TRBV20-1 and TRBJ2-5; no reliable D call. CDR1 and CDR2 (germline): DFQATT, SNEGSKA (reference sequence). The CDR3 extends over 11 amino acids. V lost 2 bases, J lost 5 bases, and 6 bases lay in between. This chain's CDR3 is CSARLTETQYF. CDR3 in DNA: TGCAGTGCTAGACTAACGGAGACCCAGTACTTC.

For the CDR3, the DNA is TGTGCCAGCAGCTTATACGCGAGCGGGTCGACGGGCACTGAAGCTTTCTTT. Protein: CASSLYASGSTGTEAFF. The gene calls are TRBV7-6 and TRBJ1-1; D call uncertain. Germline V lookup: CDR1 SGHVS, CDR2 FNYEAQ. CDR3 size: 17 residues. Trimming removed 2 bases from V and 4 bases from J, with 20 bases in between.

The V and J genes are TRBV7-2 and TRBJ1-2, with no clear D. Germline-derived CDR1 and CDR2 are SGHTA and FQGNSA. V was pared by 5 bases and J by 8 bases, with 12 bases between. The CDR3 covers 12 residues. This CDR3 is CASSRRRVGYTF. Written as DNA, the CDR3 is TGTGCCAGCAGCCGCCGTCGGGTGGGCTACACCTTC.

This rearrangement joins TRBV7-2 to TRBJ2-2, with 7 bases identical to TRBD1. The germline V gene encodes CDR1 SGHTA and CDR2 FQGNSA. Trimming cost V 7 bases and J 10 bases; bases outside gene matches: 12. CDR3 length: 14 residues. CDR3 amino acids: CASKTEGALMELFF. CDR3 coding DNA: TGTGCCAGCAAGACTGAGGGGGCTCTGATGGAGCTGTTTTTT. The full variable domain, completed using reference TRBV7-2 and TRBJ2-2, is GAGVSQSPSNKVTEKGKDVELRCDPISGHTALYWYRQSLGQGLEFLIYFQGNSAPDKSGLPSDRFSAERTGGSVSTLTIQRTQQEDSAVYLCASKTEGALMELFFGEGSRLTVL.

This chain uses TRBV5-4 with TRBJ2-5; tentatively, D is TRBD2 (6 bases). Deletions cut 1 base from V and 7 bases from J, with 17 bases between. The CDR3 consists of 15 residues. Germline CDR1 SGHNT, CDR2 YYREEE (reference sequence). This CDR3 reads CASSLPGDGLGTQYF. The DNA of the CDR3 is TGTGCCAGCAGCTTGCCGGGGGACGGCCTAGGGACCCAGTACTTC.

The chain is built from TRBV7-2 and TRBJ2-5, with 9 nucleotides matching TRBD2. CDR1 and CDR2 from the germline V gene are SGHTA and FQGNSA. V shed 3 bases and J 4 bases; nucleotides not matched to a gene: 6. The CDR3 extends over 15 amino acids. The CDR3 DNA sequence: TGTGCCAGCAGCTTTAGCGGGGGATCGGGAGAGACCCAGTACTTC. Amino acids: CASSFSGGSGETQYF.

The chain employs TRBV28 and TRBJ1-1; the D gene is possibly TRBD1 (5 bases). CDR1 MDHEN and CDR2 SYDVKM come from the germline V gene. The CDR3 consists of 15 residues. Trimming shortened V by 3 bases and J by 0 bases, and 11 bases separated the two germline ends. This CDR3 reads CASSFSLGLNTEAFF. The CDR3 DNA reads TGTGCCAGCAGTTTTTCGCTGGGGCTGAACACTGAAGCTTTCTTT.

This clone was observed once. V gene TRBV2 combines with J gene TRBJ2-5, with 7 bases matching TRBD1. There are 16 residues in the CDR3. Unmatched junction bases numbered 10, after V lost 6 bases and J lost 0 bases. Germline V gives CDR1 SNHLY, CDR2 FYNNEI. CDR3 residues: CASSDRQGWDQETQYF. The CDR3 DNA follows: TGTGCCAGCAGCGACCGACAGGGTTGGGACCAAGAGACCCAGTACTTC.

The V and J genes are TRBV6-6 and TRBJ2-3; D perhaps matches TRBD1 (6 bases). V lost 6 bases to trimming and J lost 3 bases, with 19 bases between them. This CDR3 is 16 amino acids long. Germline V gene sequence: CDR1 MNHNY, CDR2 SVGAGI (reference sequence). CDR3 bases: TGTGCCAGCAGACACCTCCCCGGGCAGGGGACAGATACGCAGTATTTT. Its protein product is CASRHLPGQGTDTQYF.

V gene TRBV11-2 combines with J gene TRBJ2-3; possible D gene TRBD2, 6 bases. Germline CDR1 SGHAT, CDR2 FQNNGV. The length of the CDR3 is 15 residues. The germline V and J ends were trimmed by 3 bases and 2 bases, with 12 bases remaining between them. CDR3 DNA sequence: TGTGCCAGCAGCTTTACCCGGCGGGACACAGATACGCAGTATTTT. Its protein is CASSFTRRDTDTQYF.

This clone was picked up one time. The chain uses TRBV5-1 and TRBJ1-3; possible D gene TRBD1, 6 bases. Between the trimmed V and J ends, which lost 3 bases and 8 bases, there was a span of 12 bases. CDR3 length equals 13 residues. Germline V gene sequence: CDR1 SGHRS, CDR2 YFSETQ. The CDR3 bases are TGCGCCAGCAGCTCGATCCCAGGGGACACCATATATTTT. It is translated as CASSSIPGDTIYF.

The rearrangement uses TRBV29-1 and TRBJ1-2; the D is unclear. Trimming left V 4 bases short and J 7 bases short, with 13 bases between. Per the germline V gene, CDR1 is SQVTM and CDR2 is ANQGSEA. The CDR3 covers 12 residues. The DNA of the CDR3 is TGCAGCGTTGGGCTGGGTCGGAGTGGCTACACCTTC. Amino acid sequence: CSVGLGRSGYTF.

In DNA, the CDR3 is TGCGCCAGCAGCCAAGCCGACAGAATAAACACTGAAGCTTTCTTT. Translation gives CASSQADRINTEAFF. The rearrangement links TRBV4-1 to TRBJ1-1, with a weak D call TRBD1 (5 bases). The V end was cut by 1 base, the J end by 2 bases, with 11 bases between. Germline V gene data show CDR1 as MGHRA and CDR2 as YSYEKL. The CDR3 runs to 15 residues.

The CDR3 nucleotides are TGTGCCAGCGAGGATAGGGGGGGCCGATTTGCTACGCAGTATTTT. Its translation is CASEDRGGRFATQYF. J is TRBJ2-3 and V is TRBV4-2; tentatively, D is TRBD2 (7 bases). The CDR3 is 15 amino acids. V was pared by 8 bases and J by 8 bases, with 23 bases between. CDR1 and CDR2 (germline): LGHNA, YNFKEQ.

Remarks on this clone: Other DNA sequences in this specimen translate into the identical CDR3. The rearrangement joins TRBV18 to TRBJ2-7; TRBD1 matches at 9 bases. The ends lost 4 bases at V and 2 bases at J; junction bases unmatched: 0. The V gene's germline CDR1 is KGHSH and CDR2 LQKENI. This CDR3 has 13 residues. DNA of the CDR3: TGTGCCAGCTCACGGGACAGGGCCTACGAGCAGTACTTC. It specifies CASSRDRAYEQYF. Based on the CDR3 plus reference TRBV18 and TRBJ2-7, the full variable domain is NAGVMQNPRHLVRRRGQEARLRCSPMKGHSHVYWYRQLPEEGLKFMVYLQKENIIDESGMPKERFSAEFPKEGPSILRIQQVVRGDSAAYFCASSRDRAYEQYFGPGTRLTVT.

The V gene is TRBV5-6, the J gene TRBJ2-7, with D maybe TRBD2 (6 bases). Per the germline V gene, CDR1 is SGHDT and CDR2 is YYEEEE. CDR3 size: 12 residues. The ends were cut back, 4 bases at V and 7 bases at J, with 12 bases in the middle. The CDR3 is CASSHWAGEQYF. For the CDR3, the DNA is TGTGCCAGCAGCCATTGGGCGGGAGAGCAGTACTTC.

This chain joins TRBV9 and TRBJ2-2; a weak D match, TRBD2 (6 bases). CDR3 length: 16 residues. From germline, CDR1 is SGDLS and CDR2 YYNGEE. Trimming pared 4 bases from V and 3 bases from J, leaving 16 bases between. The CDR3 sequence: CASSPRLRRDTGELFF. The CDR3 bases are TGTGCCAGCAGCCCTAGACTCAGGAGGGACACCGGGGAGCTGTTTTTT.

The chain is built from TRBV7-8 and TRBJ1-5, with 7 bases lining up with TRBD1. CDR1 is SGHVS, CDR2 FQNEAQ, per germline. V lost 5 bases, J lost 3 bases, and 4 bases stayed unmatched. CDR3 length equals 14 residues. In DNA, the CDR3 is TGTGCCAGCAGCAAGGACAGGAACAATCAGCCCCAGCATTTT. Translated: CASSKDRNNQPQHF.

This rearrangement joins TRBV7-9 to TRBJ2-2; 13 bases line up with TRBD2. The CDR3 is made up of 17 amino acids. Looked up from germline, CDR1 is SEHNR and CDR2 is FQNEAQ (reference sequence). The V gene end was trimmed by 5 bases and the J gene end by 3 bases; junction bases not matched to a gene: 6. CDR3 residues: CASSRFGLAGDTGELFF. CDR3 bases: TGTGCCAGCAGCCGCTTCGGACTAGCGGGGGACACCGGGGAGCTGTTTTTT.

This rearrangement joins TRBV20-1 to TRBJ2-1; 9 bases are shared with TRBD2. CDR3 length: 15 residues. J lost 5 bases, V lost 3 bases, and 8 bases had no gene match. The germline CDR1 and CDR2 sequences are DFQATT and SNEGSKA (reference sequence). CDR3 protein: CSASSPLAGNNEQFF. The CDR3 DNA sequence: TGCAGTGCTAGTAGTCCCCTAGCGGGGAACAATGAGCAGTTCTTC.